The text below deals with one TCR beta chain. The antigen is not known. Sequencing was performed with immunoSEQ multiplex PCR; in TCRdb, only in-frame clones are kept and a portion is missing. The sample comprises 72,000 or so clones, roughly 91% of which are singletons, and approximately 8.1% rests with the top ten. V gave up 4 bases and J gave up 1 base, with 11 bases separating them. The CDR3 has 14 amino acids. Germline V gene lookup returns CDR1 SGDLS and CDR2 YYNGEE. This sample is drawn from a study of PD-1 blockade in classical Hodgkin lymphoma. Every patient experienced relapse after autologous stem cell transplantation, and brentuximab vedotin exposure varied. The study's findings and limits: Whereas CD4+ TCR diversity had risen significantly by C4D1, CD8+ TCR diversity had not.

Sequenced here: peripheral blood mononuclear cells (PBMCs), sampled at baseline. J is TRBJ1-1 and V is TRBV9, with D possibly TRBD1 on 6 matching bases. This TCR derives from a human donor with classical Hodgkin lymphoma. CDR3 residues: CASSLNRENTEAFF. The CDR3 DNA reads TGTGCCAGCAGCCTGAACAGGGAGAACACTGAAGCTTTCTTT.